This T cell receptor (beta chain) was identified in a study of cytomegalovirus exposure and HLA in healthy donors. Primers for the PCR totalled 60 Vbeta and 13 Jbeta. Clones were sequenced by immunoSEQ multiplex PCR, and TCRdb holds only the in-frame ones, with some missing. There are 100,000 to 150,000 clones in the sample; 76% occur only once, and around 1.8% lies in the top ten. This clone was observed a few times. Germline-derived CDR1 and CDR2 are LNHDA and SQIVND (reference sequence). The CDR3 length is 14 residues. V was cut by 3 bases and J by 5 bases, with 13 bases left in between. The source is a man aged 50 or older in good health and CMV-seronegative. The chain joins TRBV19 to TRBJ1-1; tentatively, D is TRBD1 (6 bases). Material for sequencing was PBMCs. CDR3 bases: TGTGCCAGTAGTATGTATGGAAGGGGGACTGAAGCTTTCTTT. It translates to CASSMYGRGTEAFF.